Listed below are T cell receptor beta chains from one sample, sequenced in a study of T cells in narcolepsy. Clones were read by immunoSEQ multiplex PCR, and TCRdb kept only the in-frame ones, dropping some. The table records some 23,000 clones, 84% of them present only once. The sample taken for sequencing was CD45RA- memory CD4+ T cells from PBMCs. The receptors shown here come from a human donor with narcolepsy. Both conserved end residues are part of each CDR3. D genes are given only for firm matches. Clone size is shown for a subset of rows, as once, few, many or a class of expanded clone.

v_call: TRBV7-2
j_call: TRBJ1-2
clone_size: .
d_call: .
cdr3_aa: CASSLAGQNYGYTF
cdr3_nt: TGTGCCAGCAGCTTAGCGGGGCAGAACTATGGCTACACCTTC

v_call: TRBV4-3
j_call: TRBJ2-5
clone_size: .
d_call: .
cdr3_aa: CASSQGGETQYF
cdr3_nt: TGCGCCAGCAGCCAGGGGGGAGAGACCCAGTACTTC

v_call: TRBV6-5
j_call: TRBJ2-7
clone_size: few
d_call: .
cdr3_aa: CASSRFGDGEQYF
cdr3_nt: TGTGCCAGCAGCCGCTTTGGGGATGGCGAGCAGTACTTC

v_call: TRBV2
j_call: TRBJ1-5
clone_size: few
d_call: .
cdr3_aa: CASSPTRVQPQHF
cdr3_nt: TGTGCCAGCAGCCCAACCAGGGTTCAGCCCCAGCATTTT

v_call: TRBV9
j_call: TRBJ2-1
clone_size: .
d_call: .
cdr3_aa: CASSARPDRYNEQFF
cdr3_nt: TGTGCCAGCAGCGCCCGTCCGGACAGATACAATGAGCAGTTCTTC

v_call: TRBV27
j_call: TRBJ2-3
clone_size: .
d_call: TRBD1
cdr3_aa: CASSIQGASDTQYF
cdr3_nt: TGTGCCAGCAGTATACAGGGGGCGTCAGATACGCAGTATTTT

v_call: TRBV27
j_call: TRBJ1-5
clone_size: .
d_call: .
cdr3_aa: CASRPLIGEGQNQPQHF
cdr3_nt: TGTGCCAGCAGACCCCTGATAGGGGAAGGACAGAATCAGCCCCAGCATTTT

v_call: TRBV5-1
j_call: TRBJ2-2
clone_size: few
d_call: .
cdr3_aa: CASSPRGSANTGELFF
cdr3_nt: TGCGCCAGCAGCCCCCGGGGTTCGGCGAACACCGGGGAGCTGTTTTTT

v_call: TRBV29-1
j_call: TRBJ2-5
clone_size: .
d_call: .
cdr3_aa: CSVAAGNGQETQYF
cdr3_nt: TGCAGCGTTGCAGCGGGCAACGGCCAAGAGACCCAGTACTTC

v_call: TRBV7-9
j_call: TRBJ2-1
clone_size: .
d_call: .
cdr3_aa: CASSISAGGRSYNEQFF
cdr3_nt: TGTGCCAGCAGCATATCAGCCGGGGGTAGGTCCTACAATGAGCAGTTCTTC

v_call: TRBV11-2
j_call: TRBJ2-7
clone_size: .
d_call: .
cdr3_aa: CASSGVSYEQYF
cdr3_nt: TGTGCCAGCAGCGGCGTCTCCTACGAGCAGTACTTC

v_call: TRBV11-2
j_call: TRBJ1-1
clone_size: .
d_call: TRBD1
cdr3_aa: CASSLTGDRVLNTEAFF
cdr3_nt: TGTGCCAGCAGCTTGACTGGGGACAGAGTTTTGAACACTGAAGCTTTCTTT

v_call: TRBV5-1
j_call: TRBJ1-2
clone_size: .
d_call: TRBD1
cdr3_aa: CASSFLQGDYGYTF
cdr3_nt: TGCGCCAGCAGCTTCCTACAGGGGGACTATGGCTACACCTTC

v_call: TRBV6-1
j_call: TRBJ1-4
clone_size: .
d_call: .
cdr3_aa: CASSEAPGRSAGKLFF
cdr3_nt: TGTGCCAGCAGTGAAGCGCCGGGGAGATCGGCTGGAAAACTGTTTTTT

v_call: TRBV2
j_call: TRBJ1-2
clone_size: .
d_call: TRBD1
cdr3_aa: CASSRDSNYGYTF
cdr3_nt: TGTGCCAGCAGTCGGGACAGCAACTATGGCTACACCTTC

v_call: TRBV29-1
j_call: TRBJ2-7
clone_size: .
d_call: .
cdr3_aa: CSVEGQTSSYEQYF
cdr3_nt: TGCAGCGTTGAAGGACAGACTAGCTCCTACGAGCAGTACTTC

v_call: TRBV7-3
j_call: TRBJ2-5
clone_size: .
d_call: .
cdr3_aa: CASSLKPRGYGETQYF
cdr3_nt: TGTGCCAGCAGCTTAAAGCCTCGAGGGTATGGGGAGACCCAGTACTTC

v_call: TRBV11-2
j_call: TRBJ2-2
clone_size: few
d_call: .
cdr3_aa: CASSLAALVGTGELFF
cdr3_nt: TGTGCCAGCAGCTTAGCAGCGCTCGTAGGCACCGGGGAGCTGTTTTTT

v_call: TRBV7-8
j_call: TRBJ2-1
clone_size: .
d_call: .
cdr3_aa: CASSPNAGQNNEQFF
cdr3_nt: TGTGCCAGCAGCCCAAATGCGGGACAAAACAATGAGCAGTTCTTC

v_call: TRBV28
j_call: TRBJ1-1
clone_size: once
d_call: TRBD1
cdr3_aa: CASSFATGARSEAFF
cdr3_nt: TGTGCCAGCAGTTTTGCTACAGGGGCCCGATCGGAAGCTTTCTTT

v_call: TRBV28
j_call: TRBJ1-6
clone_size: .
d_call: TRBD1
cdr3_aa: CASSWARGNSPLHF
cdr3_nt: TGTGCCAGCAGTTGGGCCAGGGGGAATTCACCCCTCCACTTT

v_call: TRBV27
j_call: TRBJ2-7
clone_size: .
d_call: TRBD2
cdr3_aa: CASIDPSGPRGPYF
cdr3_nt: TGTGCCAGCATTGACCCTAGCGGGCCTCGAGGACCGTACTTC

v_call: TRBV5-1
j_call: TRBJ1-1
clone_size: few
d_call: TRBD1
cdr3_aa: CASSLVGQGARITEAFF
cdr3_nt: TGCGCCAGCAGCTTGGTGGGACAGGGGGCGCGGATCACTGAAGCTTTCTTT

v_call: TRBV29-1
j_call: TRBJ1-1
clone_size: .
d_call: .
cdr3_aa: CSVESPGTEAFF
cdr3_nt: TGCAGCGTTGAATCGCCAGGTACTGAAGCTTTCTTT

v_call: TRBV7-9
j_call: TRBJ2-3
clone_size: .
d_call: .
cdr3_aa: CASSFSALTDTQYF
cdr3_nt: TGTGCCAGCAGCTTCTCAGCCCTCACAGATACGCAGTATTTT

v_call: TRBV18
j_call: TRBJ2-2
clone_size: .
d_call: TRBD1
cdr3_aa: CASSSTANKGAAPGELFF
cdr3_nt: TGTGCCAGCTCTTCGACTGCGAATAAGGGGGCTGCCCCCGGGGAGCTGTTTTTT

v_call: TRBV6-1
j_call: TRBJ1-2
clone_size: .
d_call: TRBD1
cdr3_aa: CASSTGTVRGYTF
cdr3_nt: TGTGCCAGCAGCACCGGGACAGTGAGGGGCTACACCTTC

v_call: TRBV28
j_call: TRBJ2-1
clone_size: .
d_call: .
cdr3_aa: CASEGAYNEQFF
cdr3_nt: TGTGCCAGCGAGGGGGCCTACAATGAGCAGTTCTTC